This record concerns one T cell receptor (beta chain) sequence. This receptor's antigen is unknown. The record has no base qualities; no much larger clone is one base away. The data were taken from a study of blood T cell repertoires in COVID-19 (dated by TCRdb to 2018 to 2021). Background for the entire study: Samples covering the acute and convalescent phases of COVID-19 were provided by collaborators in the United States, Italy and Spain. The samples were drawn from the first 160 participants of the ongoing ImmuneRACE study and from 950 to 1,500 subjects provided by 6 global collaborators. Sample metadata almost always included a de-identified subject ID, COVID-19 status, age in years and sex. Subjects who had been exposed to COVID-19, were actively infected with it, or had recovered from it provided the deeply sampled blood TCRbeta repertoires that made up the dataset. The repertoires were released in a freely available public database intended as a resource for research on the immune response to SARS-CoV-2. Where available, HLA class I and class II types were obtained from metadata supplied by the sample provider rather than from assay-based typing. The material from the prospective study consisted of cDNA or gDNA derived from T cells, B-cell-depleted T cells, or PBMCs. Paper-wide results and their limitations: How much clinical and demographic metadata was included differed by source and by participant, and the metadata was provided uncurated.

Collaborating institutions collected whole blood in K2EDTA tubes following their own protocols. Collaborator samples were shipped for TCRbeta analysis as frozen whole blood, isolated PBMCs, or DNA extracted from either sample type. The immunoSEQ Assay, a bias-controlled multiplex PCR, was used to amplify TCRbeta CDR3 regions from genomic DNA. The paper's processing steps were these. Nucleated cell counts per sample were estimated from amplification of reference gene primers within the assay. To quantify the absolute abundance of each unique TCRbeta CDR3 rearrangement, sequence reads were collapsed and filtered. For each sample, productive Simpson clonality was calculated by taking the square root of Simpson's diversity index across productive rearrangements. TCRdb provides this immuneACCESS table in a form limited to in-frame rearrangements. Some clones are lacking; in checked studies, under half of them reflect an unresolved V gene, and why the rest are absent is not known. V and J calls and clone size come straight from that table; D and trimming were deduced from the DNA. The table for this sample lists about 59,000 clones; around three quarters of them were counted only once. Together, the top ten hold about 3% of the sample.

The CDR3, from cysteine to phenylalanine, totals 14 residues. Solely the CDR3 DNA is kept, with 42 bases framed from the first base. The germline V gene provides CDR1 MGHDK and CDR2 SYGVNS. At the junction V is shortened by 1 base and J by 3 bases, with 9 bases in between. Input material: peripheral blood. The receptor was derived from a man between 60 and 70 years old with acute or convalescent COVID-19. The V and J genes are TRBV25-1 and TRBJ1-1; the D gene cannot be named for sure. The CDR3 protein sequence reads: CASSEFDTYTEAFF. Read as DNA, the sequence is TGTGCCAGCAGTGAATTTGACACCTACACTGAAGCTTTCTTT.